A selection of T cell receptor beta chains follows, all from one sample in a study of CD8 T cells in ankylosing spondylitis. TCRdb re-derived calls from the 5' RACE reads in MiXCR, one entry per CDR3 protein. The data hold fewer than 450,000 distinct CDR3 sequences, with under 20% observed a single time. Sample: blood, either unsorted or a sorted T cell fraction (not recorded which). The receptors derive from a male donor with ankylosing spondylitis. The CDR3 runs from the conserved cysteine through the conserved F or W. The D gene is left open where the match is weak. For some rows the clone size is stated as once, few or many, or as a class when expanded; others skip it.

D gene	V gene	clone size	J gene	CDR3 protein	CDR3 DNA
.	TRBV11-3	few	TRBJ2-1	CASSLAEGAENEQFF	TGTGCCAGCAGCTTAGCGGAGGGGGCGGAAAATGAGCAGTTCTTC
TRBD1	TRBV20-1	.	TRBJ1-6	CSASRDRDNSPLHF	TGCAGTGCCAGCCGGGACAGGGACAATTCACCCCTCCACTTT
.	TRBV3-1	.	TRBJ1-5	CASSQGSPNQPQHF	TGTGCCAGCAGCCAAGGCTCCCCCAATCAGCCCCAGCATTTT
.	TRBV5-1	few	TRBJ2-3	CASSLDKFTDTQYF	TGCGCCAGCAGCTTAGACAAGTTCACAGATACGCAGTATTTT
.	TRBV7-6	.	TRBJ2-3	CASAKLGDTQYF	TGTGCCAGCGCCAAGCTGGGGGATACGCAGTATTTT
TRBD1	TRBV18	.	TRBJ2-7	CASSPRTGAGEQYF	TGTGCCAGCTCACCCAGGACAGGGGCGGGCGAGCAGTACTTC
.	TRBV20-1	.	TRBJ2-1	CSAIQFGTTYNEQFF	TGCAGTGCTATCCAATTCGGGACAACCTACAATGAGCAGTTCTTC
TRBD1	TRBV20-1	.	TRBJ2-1	CSASFRQGAVDEQFF	TGCAGTGCTTCCTTTCGACAGGGGGCGGTGGATGAGCAGTTCTTC
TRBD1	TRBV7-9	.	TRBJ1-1	CASSRQGWNTEAFF	TGTGCCAGCAGCCGACAGGGTTGGAACACTGAAGCTTTCTTT
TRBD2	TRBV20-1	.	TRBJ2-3	CSAHRGGLGTDTQYF	TGCAGTGCACACCGCGGGGGTTTGGGCACAGATACGCAGTATTTT
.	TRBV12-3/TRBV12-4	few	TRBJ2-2	CASIWGGANTGELFF	TGTGCCAGCATCTGGGGCGGGGCGAACACCGGGGAGCTGTTTTTT
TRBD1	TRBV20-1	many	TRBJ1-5	CSAGGQTNQPQHF	TGCAGTGCTGGGGGACAGACGAATCAGCCCCAGCATTTT
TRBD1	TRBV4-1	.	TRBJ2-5	CASSLGQGPQETQYF	TGCGCCAGCTCCCTGGGACAGGGTCCTCAAGAGACCCAGTACTTC
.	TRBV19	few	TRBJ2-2	CATGRPPNTGELFF	TGTGCCACAGGGCGGCCCCCGAACACCGGGGAGCTGTTTTTT
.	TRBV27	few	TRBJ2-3	CASSLIDTDTQYF	TGTGCCAGCAGTCTTATCGACACAGATACGCAGTATTTT
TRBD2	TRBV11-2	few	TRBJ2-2	CASSPRAGVGTGELFF	TGTGCCAGCAGCCCCCGAGCGGGGGTGGGCACCGGGGAGCTGTTTTTT
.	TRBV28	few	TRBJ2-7	CASSLGGRLLEQYF	TGTGCCAGCAGTTTGGGGGGGCGACTTCTCGAGCAGTACTTC
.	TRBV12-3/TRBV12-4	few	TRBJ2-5	CASRQGYGAWETQYF	TGTGCCAGCAGACAGGGTTATGGGGCATGGGAGACCCAGTACTTC
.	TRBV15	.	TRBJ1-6	CATSRDGDNSPLHF	TGTGCCACCAGCAGAGACGGTGATAATTCACCCCTCCACTTT
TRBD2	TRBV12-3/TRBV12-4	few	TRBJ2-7	CASSLCVLAGGCEQYF	TGTGCCAGCAGTTTATGTGTGCTAGCGGGGGGGTGCGAGCAGTACTTC
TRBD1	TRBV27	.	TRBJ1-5	CASTTDRKGNQPQHF	TGTGCCAGCACCACGGACAGGAAAGGGAATCAGCCCCAGCATTTT
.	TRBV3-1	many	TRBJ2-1	CASSPRDNEQFF	TGTGCCAGCAGCCCCCGGGATAATGAGCAGTTCTTC
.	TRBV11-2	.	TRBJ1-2	CASSLAAGDYGYTF	TGTGCCAGCAGCTTAGCGGCTGGGGACTATGGCTACACCTTC
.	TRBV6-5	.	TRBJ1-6	CASSYSHLRGSPLHF	TGTGCCAGCAGTTACTCCCACCTCAGGGGTTCACCCCTCCACTTT
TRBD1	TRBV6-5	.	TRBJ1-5	CASSSKTGTGGNQPQHF	TGTGCCAGCAGTTCAAAGACCGGGACAGGTGGCAATCAGCCCCAGCATTTT
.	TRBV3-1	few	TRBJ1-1	CASSQDHRGTEAFF	TGTGCCAGCAGCCAAGACCACCGGGGGACTGAAGCTTTCTTT
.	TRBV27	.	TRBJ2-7	CASSLRWDSNMQYF	TGTGCCAGCAGTCTCCGCTGGGACTCCAACATGCAGTACTTC
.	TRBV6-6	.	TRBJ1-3	CASTHRATSGNTIYF	TGTGCCAGCACCCACAGGGCTACCTCTGGAAACACCATATATTTT
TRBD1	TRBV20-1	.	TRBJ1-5	CSARTGGEGNQPQHF	TGCAGTGCCCGAACAGGGGGCGAGGGCAATCAGCCCCAGCATTTT
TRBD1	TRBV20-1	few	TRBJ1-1	CSARSIDLRTGRSTEAFF	TGCAGTGCTAGATCCATAGACCTTCGGACAGGGCGTAGCACTGAAGCTTTCTTT
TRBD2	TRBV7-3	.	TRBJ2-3	CASSLSLAGTDTQYF	TGTGCCAGCAGCTTAAGTCTAGCGGGGACAGATACGCAGTATTTT
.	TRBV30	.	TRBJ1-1	CAWGDRSPAFF	TGTGCCTGGGGCGATAGGTCCCCGGCTTTCTTT
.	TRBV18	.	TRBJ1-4	CASSSKGRDEKLFF	TGTGCCAGCTCATCCAAGGGAAGGGATGAAAAACTGTTTTTT
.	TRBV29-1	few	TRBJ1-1	CSVTGTTEAFF	TGCAGCGTTACAGGGACCACTGAAGCTTTCTTT
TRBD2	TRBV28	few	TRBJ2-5	CASSPRGLAVKTQYF	TGTGCCAGCAGCCCCCGGGGACTAGCGGTGAAGACCCAGTACTTC
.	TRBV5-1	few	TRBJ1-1	CASSQVGQNTEAFF	TGCGCCAGCAGCCAGGTCGGACAGAACACTGAAGCTTTCTTT
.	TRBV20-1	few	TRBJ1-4	CSASGWDTGEKLFF	TGCAGTGCTAGTGGATGGGACACGGGGGAAAAACTGTTTTTT
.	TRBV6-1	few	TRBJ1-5	CASSSMDSNQPQHF	TGTGCCAGCAGCTCCATGGATAGCAATCAGCCCCAGCATTTT
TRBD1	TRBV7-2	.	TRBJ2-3	CASSQGTGRSTDTQYF	TGTGCCAGCAGCCAGGGGACAGGGAGAAGCACAGATACGCAGTATTTT
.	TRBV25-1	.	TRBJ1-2	CASSQTGMYGYGYTF	TGTGCCAGCAGCCAAACAGGGATGTACGGCTATGGCTACACCTTC
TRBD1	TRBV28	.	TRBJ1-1	CAARDRGIFTEAFF	TGTGCCGCACGGGACAGGGGAATCTTTACGGAAGCTTTCTTT
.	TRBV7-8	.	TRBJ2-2	CASSVPWGELFF	TGTGCCAGCAGCGTCCCCTGGGGGGAGCTGTTTTTT
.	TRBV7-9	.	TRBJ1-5	CASSGDGPNQPQHF	TGTGCCAGCAGTGGGGACGGCCCTAATCAGCCCCAGCATTTT
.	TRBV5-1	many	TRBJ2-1	CASSLGGLGNEQFF	TGTGCCAGCAGCTTAGGGGGGCTTGGCAATGAGCAGTTCTTC
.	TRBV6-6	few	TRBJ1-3	CASSLTNTIYF	TGTGCCAGCAGTTTGACAAACACCATATATTTT
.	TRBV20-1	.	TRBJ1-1	CSAESQEVPLNTEAFF	TGCAGTGCTGAGTCCCAAGAGGTCCCCTTGAACACTGAAGCTTTCTTT
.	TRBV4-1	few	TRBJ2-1	CASSQDRTSSYNEQFF	TGCGCCAGCAGCCAAGACAGGACAAGCTCCTACAATGAGCAGTTCTTC
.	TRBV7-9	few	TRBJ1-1	CASSPRGGWDTEAFF	TGTGCCAGCAGCCCCCGGGGAGGGTGGGACACTGAAGCTTTCTTT
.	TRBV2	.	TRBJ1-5	CASSELYSNQPQHF	TGTGCCAGCAGTGAGCTGTATAGCAATCAGCCCCAGCATTTT
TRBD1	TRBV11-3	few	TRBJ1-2	CASSPTRTGGYGYTF	TGTGCCAGCAGCCCAACCCGGACAGGGGGGTATGGCTACACCTTC
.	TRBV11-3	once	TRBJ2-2	CASSLDGGRLKRGELFF	TGTGCCAGCAGCTTAGATGGTGGTAGGCTGAAACGAGGGGAGCTGTTTTTT
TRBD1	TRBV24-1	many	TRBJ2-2	CATSEATGGTGELFF	TGTGCCACCAGTGAGGCGACAGGGGGCACCGGGGAGCTGTTTTTT